This TCR beta chain came from a study of T cells in Graves' hyperthyroidism and ophthalmopathy (dated by TCRdb to between 2018 and 2021). Turning to the overall study: Peripheral blood was collected at initial diagnosis, before any treatment. The 100 discovery patients were randomly split 7:3 into training and test sets. Following sampling, methimazole starting at 30 mg daily was given to hyperthyroidism patients, and high-dose intravenous methylprednisolone was given to ophthalmopathy patients. In about 6 Graves' hyperthyroidism patients, the study also compared T-cell repertoires from thyroid tissue with T-cell repertoires from blood. According to the paper, TCR Vbeta CDR3 sequencing was carried out on 135 peripheral blood samples, which came from about 45 ophthalmopathy, around 75 hyperthyroidism and approximately 17 progressor patients. Prospective prediction of ophthalmopathy was tested in an independent validation cohort of approximately 18 hyperthyroidism patients and 15 to 17 patients who later progressed to ophthalmopathy. To identify TCR V-J signatures that set the groups apart, the researchers used a discovery cohort of 100 patients, made up of 43 with Graves' ophthalmopathy and about 60 with stable Graves' hyperthyroidism. Beyond this particular receptor, the publication reports: During validation, the model predicted progression to ophthalmopathy a median of approximately 6 months ahead of onset, with almost 71% sensitivity and 72.22% specificity. No statistical method was used to set the sample size in advance, and investigators knew the group allocation. Most expanded thyroid clonotypes (frequency above 0.001) were also detected in blood, a finding suggesting that blood repertoires may reflect thyroid immune responses. A 13 V-J signature model separated ophthalmopathy from stable hyperthyroidism, with over 85% sensitivity and roughly 81% specificity in cross-validation and 80%/75% in testing.

CDR1 and CDR2 are drawn from the germline V gene (reference sequence): LNHNV, YYDKDF. A distance of 7 bases separates the germline ends of V and J, which lose 0 bases and 2 bases respectively. The CDR3 spans 14 residues, from the cysteine through the phenylalanine. Just CDR3 DNA is preserved here, 42 bases in frame from base 1. TCR beta CDR3 regions were amplified from RNA transcripts. A first-round RT-PCR of the TCR CDR3 used the HTBI primer set with the Qiagen OneStep RT-PCR kit. Libraries were constructed in a second round of multiplex PCR, after which size selection and purification were performed. Paired-end sequencing of the libraries was performed with 100 bp reads on an Illumina HiSeq2000. The original pipeline was this. SOAPnuke was used to process the raw data, throwing out any read that contained adapters or uncalled bases, had a mean Phred below 15, or lacked an exact constant-primer or identifier match. COPE v1.2.5 was used to merge the high-quality paired reads, and each unique nucleotide sequence was defined as a clonotype. MiTCR v1.1 was used to align the clonotypes against IMGT TRBV, TRBD and TRBJ reference segments. The analysis included only V-J combinations with a frequency above 0.0001, which together covered about 99% of the repertoires. A TCS score was defined as the ratio between F50 (clonal expansion) and ExV (chaos), using BLOSUM62-based TCRdist between CDR3 peptides within each V-J. Welch's t-statistics and random forest reduced approximately 520 V-J features to around 14, which were used in a naive Bayes classifier (R e1071). TCRdb reran the public reads through fastp at Q25 and MiXCR, keeping productive beta chains. Rows are combined by CDR3 protein, so each entry shows the most common genes and DNA. TCRdb, not the original authors, processed these V and J calls. In all, the sample holds hundreds of thousands of distinct CDR3 sequences, and roughly 15% of those were seen once. Roughly a tenth of the sample rests with the top ten.

To note about this clonotype: Its antigen target is currently unknown. The record has no base qualities; no much larger clone is one base away.

Stable Graves' hyperthyroidism was defined as no progression to ophthalmopathy during 18 months of follow-up. Hyperthyroidism patients were aged 18 to 65 years and newly diagnosed, with disease duration of less than 2 months. Patients with uncontrolled infections, other autoimmune diseases, pregnancy or lactation were excluded. Diagnoses relied on clinical symptoms, serum thyroxine and TRAb, thyroid ultrasound and orbital computed tomography. PBMCs were isolated from approximately 10 ml of fresh peripheral blood by Ficoll-Paque density gradient centrifugation. Total RNA was extracted with Trizol reagent, and quality was checked on an Agilent 2100 Bioanalyzer.

This receptor was taken from a woman aged 18-30 years with Graves' hyperthyroidism. This receptor chain uses TRBV15 and TRBJ1-2; 5 matching bases give a weak D call of TRBD1. The sample was blood. CDR3 region: CATSREGENYGYTF. The DNA reads as follows: TGTGCCACCAGCAGAGAGGGGGAAAACTATGGCTACACCTTC.